The clone carrying this T cell receptor beta chain was recorded a few times. As originally analysed: Reference gene primers were amplified, and this amplification served to estimate nucleated cell counts. Profiling relied on immunoSEQ multiplex PCR, and the TCRdb table lists in-frame clones only, not all of them. V and J calls and clone size come straight from that table; D and trimming were deduced from the DNA. The repertoire consists of 35,000 or so clones, with 80% occurring once and the leading ten covering 13% to 15%. The data were taken from a study of blood T cell repertoires in COVID-19. Study information: The samples span acute and convalescent COVID-19 from the United States, Italy and Spain. The cDNA or gDNA used as material had been derived from T cells, B-cell-depleted T cells, or PBMCs.

J lost 0 bases, V lost 2 bases, and 7 bases had no gene match. This CDR3 comprises 17 residues. CDR1 and CDR2 (germline): SGHRS, YFSETQ. This sequence was found in a woman in her sixties or seventies with acute or convalescent COVID-19. The chain is built from TRBV5-1 and TRBJ2-3; 9 bases fit TRBD2. The sequenced material came from peripheral blood. In nucleotides, the CDR3 is TGCGCCAGCAGCTTTGGGCTAGCGGGGACTAGCACAGATACGCAGTATTTT. Translating gives CASSFGLAGTSTDTQYF. Full variable domain (missing parts from reference TRBV5-1 and TRBJ2-3): KAGVTQTPRYLIKTRGQQVTLSCSPISGHRSVSWYQQTPGQGLQFLFEYFSETQRNKGNFPGRFSGRQFSNSRSEMNVSTLELGDSALYLCASSFGLAGTSTDTQYFGPGTRLTVL.